This T cell receptor (beta chain) is drawn from a study of blood T cells in healthy people across ages. Study overall: In model experiments, template switching was able to capture about one barcoded beta molecule for every two T cells that were present.

Next came a second PCR, run for about 7 to 12 cycles, which used a sample-barcoded 5' primer along with a J-beta primer mix. Each CDR3 protein is one row after TCRdb ran MiXCR on the 5' RACE reads. The table shows about 640,000 distinct CDR3 sequences, with 58% occurring only once. Of note for this clonotype: Antigen: not known.

Points from the study as a whole: It was the long-lived donors that had more naive CD4+ cells and higher diversity than aged donors. Estimated diversity that came from one million T cells was considered an underestimate.

The length of the CDR3 is 14 residues. Germline lookup yields CDR1 DFQATT and CDR2 SNEGSKA (reference sequence). Trimming shortened V by 3 bases and J by 4 bases, and 12 bases separated the two germline ends. The clonotype was recovered from a man in his sixties in good health. The sequencing input was blood. This chain connects TRBV20-1 to TRBJ2-2; the D call may be TRBD1 or TRBD2 (6 bases each). The chain's CDR3 is CSARWGAGTGELFF. The CDR3 nucleotides read TGCAGTGCTAGGTGGGGGGCTGGCACCGGGGAGCTGTTTTTT.